These 26 T cell receptor beta chains share one sample of origin, sequenced in a study of cytomegalovirus exposure and HLA in healthy donors. The PCR ran on 60 Vbeta and 13 Jbeta primers. Sequenced by immunoSEQ multiplex PCR; TCRdb stores in-frame clones only, minus some. The sample carries 150,000 to 200,000 clones, 70% to 90% recorded once. The specimen was PBMCs. The receptors come from a man aged 18-30 years in good health and CMV-seropositive.

This clone was found a few times. CDR3 amino acids: CASSLAGLVHQETQYF. CDR3 DNA sequence: TGTGCCAGCAGCTTAGCGGGACTAGTCCACCAAGAGACCCAGTACTTC. This chain links TRBV7-8 with TRBJ2-5; 8 nucleotides align to TRBD2. The CDR3 has 16 residues. V was clipped by 0 bases and J by 0 bases; unmatched bases: 3. Germline V gene lookup returns CDR1 SGHVS and CDR2 FQNEAQ. Full variable domain (missing parts from reference TRBV7-8 and TRBJ2-5): GAGVSQSPRYKVAKRGQDVALRCDPISGHVSLFWYQQALGQGPEFLTYFQNEAQLDKSGLPSDRFFAERPEGSVSTLKIQRTQQEDSAVYLCASSLAGLVHQETQYFGPGTRLLVL.

This chain links TRBV7-3 with TRBJ2-1; TRBD1 agrees at 7 bases. Germline V gene lookup returns CDR1 SGHTA and CDR2 FQGTGA. V trimming: 5 bases; J trimming: 2 bases; junction bases outside the gene matches: 9. The CDR3 covers 16 residues. CDR3 residues: CASSPRWQGAYNEQFF. CDR3 bases: TGTGCCAGCAGCCCCCGTTGGCAGGGGGCCTACAATGAGCAGTTCTTC.

This chain links TRBV4-2 with TRBJ1-6, with D tentatively TRBD1 (5 bases). There are 14 residues in the CDR3. Germline V lookup: CDR1 LGHNA, CDR2 YNFKEQ. Deletions cut 4 bases from V and 6 bases from J, with 10 bases between. The CDR3: CASSLGTSNSPLHF. The CDR3 bases are TGTGCCAGCAGCCTCGGGACTTCTAATTCACCCCTCCACTTT.

The chain employs TRBV5-1 and TRBJ1-1; weak D call: TRBD1 (5 bases). CDR1 and CDR2 from the germline V gene are SGHRS and YFSETQ. The CDR3 has 15 residues. Between the trimmed V and J ends, which lost 0 bases and 6 bases, there was a span of 15 bases. The CDR3 protein is CASSLAGAGKSEAFF. CDR3 bases: TGCGCCAGCAGCTTGGCTGGGGCAGGGAAGTCTGAAGCTTTCTTT.

This clone was recorded only once. The CDR3 region is CANGGSGANVLTF. CDR3 sequence (DNA): TGTGCAAATGGAGGCTCTGGGGCCAACGTCCTGACTTTC. V gene TRBV7-9 combines with J gene TRBJ2-6, with a weak D call TRBD2 (5 bases). The CDR3 length is 13 residues. Per the germline V gene, CDR1 is SEHNR and CDR2 is FQNEAQ (reference sequence).

This chain uses TRBV9 with TRBJ2-5; 9 bases line up with TRBD1. CDR1 SGDLS and CDR2 YYNGEE come from the germline V gene. This CDR3 contains 12 residues. J was trimmed by 5 bases and V by 5 bases; bases with no gene match: 1. The CDR3 DNA reads as TGTGCCAGCAGTGGGACAGGGGAGACCCAGTACTTC. Encoded protein: CASSGTGETQYF.

On this clone itself: The junction and the germline gene differ at one end; a read error may be behind it. This sequence joins TRBV6-6 and TRBJ2-4; 8 nucleotides match TRBD2. Germline CDR1 is MNHNY and CDR2 is SVGAGI (reference sequence). This CDR3 contains 15 residues. CDR3 nucleotides: TGTGCCAGCAATGAGCGGGGGTTAGCCAAAAACAGTCAGTACTTC. Translation gives CASNERGLAKNSQYF.

This clone has more than one count but fewer than ten. The chain employs TRBV6-5 and TRBJ1-4; D not resolved. Trimming took 0 bases from V and 4 from J, leaving 9 bases between them. Germline loops: CDR1 MNHEY, CDR2 SVGAGI. This CDR3 has 15 amino acids. CDR3 residues: CASSYSPGLNEKLFF. CDR3 bases: TGTGCCAGCAGTTACTCGCCAGGACTTAATGAAAAACTGTTTTTT.

This clone was observed a handful of times. This chain joins TRBV6-5 and TRBJ2-5, with D maybe TRBD2 (6 bases). The V and J ends lost 6 bases and 4 bases respectively, with 18 bases between them. The CDR3 runs 15 residues. CDR1 is MNHEY, CDR2 SVGAGI, per germline. CDR3 residues: CASSPPRVGGETQYF. The DNA for the CDR3 is TGTGCCAGCAGCCCTCCTCGGGTGGGGGGAGAGACCCAGTACTTC.

The chain combines TRBV2 with TRBJ1-2; 7 positions match TRBD1. The CDR3 extends over 14 amino acids. V lost 3 bases, J lost 5 bases, and 6 bases stayed unmatched. Germline V gene sequence: CDR1 SNHLY, CDR2 FYNNEI. CDR3 DNA sequence: TGTGCCAGCAGTGACCTAGGGACAGCGTATGGCTACACCTTC. This gives the protein CASSDLGTAYGYTF.

The chain combines TRBV7-8 with TRBJ1-6; D perhaps matches TRBD1 (6 bases). CDR1 SGHVS and CDR2 FQNEAQ come from the germline V gene. CDR3 length: 15 residues. V was cut by 0 bases and J by 9 bases, with 12 bases left in between. CDR3 bases: TGTGCCAGCAGCTTAGCGGGGGGGCAGGTTTCACCCCTCCACTTT. Translated, it gives CASSLAGGQVSPLHF.

The V call is TRBV27, the J call TRBJ1-3; D possibly corresponds to TRBD1 (5 bases). The CDR3 is 15 amino acids. Trimming cost V 5 bases and J 0 bases, with 11 bases left between them. Germline lookup yields CDR1 MNHEY and CDR2 SMNVEV (reference sequence). Written as DNA, the CDR3 is TGTGCCAGCAGTCGTCAGGGTAGCTCTGGAAACACCATATATTTT. Its translation is CASSRQGSSGNTIYF.

V usage is TRBV4-3 and J usage is TRBJ1-4; no clear D. V was cut by 4 bases and J by 0 bases, with 9 bases left in between. CDR1 is LGHNA, CDR2 YSLEER, per germline. CDR3 length: 15 residues. The CDR3 DNA reads as TGCGCCAGCAGCCCACAAACCTCAACTAATGAAAAACTGTTTTTT. Protein product: CASSPQTSTNEKLFF.

The chain carries TRBV6-1 and TRBJ2-7; possible D gene TRBD2, 6 bases. CDR1 and CDR2 from the germline V gene are MNHNS and SASEGT. The V end was cut by 10 bases, the J end by 2 bases, with 21 bases between. CDR3 size: 15 residues. The CDR3 region is CAIKRSGTQPYEQYF. The CDR3 DNA reads as TGTGCCATCAAAAGGTCCGGGACTCAACCCTACGAGCAGTACTTC.

Only a few counts were recorded for this clone. The rearrangement uses TRBV7-8 and TRBJ1-3; unclear D gene. Germline loops: CDR1 SGHVS, CDR2 FQNEAQ. V shed 1 base and J shed 1 base, with 8 bases lying between them. The CDR3 runs to 15 residues. This CDR3 reads CASSLDSRSGNTIYF. The CDR3 DNA follows: TGTGCCAGCAGCTTAGACTCGCGGTCTGGAAACACCATATATTTT. Looking up the rest from reference TRBV7-8 and TRBJ1-3 gives the full variable domain: GAGVSQSPRYKVAKRGQDVALRCDPISGHVSLFWYQQALGQGPEFLTYFQNEAQLDKSGLPSDRFFAERPEGSVSTLKIQRTQQEDSAVYLCASSLDSRSGNTIYFGEGSWLTVV.

Only a few counts were recorded for this clone. The chain carries TRBV10-3 and TRBJ2-5, with 12 bases identical to TRBD2. V was clipped by 10 bases and J by 5 bases; unmatched bases: 8. Per the germline V gene, CDR1 is ENHRY and CDR2 is SYGVKD. This CDR3 region has 14 residues. CDR3 in amino acids: CATKTSGGVETQYF. CDR3 sequence (DNA): TGTGCCACCAAGACTAGCGGGGGCGTGGAGACCCAGTACTTC.

The chain couples TRBV6-5 to TRBJ1-1; D gene unclear. The germline V gene has CDR1 MNHEY and CDR2 SVGAGI. The CDR3 runs to 14 residues. Trimming cost V 5 bases and J 6 bases, with 16 bases left between them. This CDR3 reads CASSGRGGESEAFF. CDR3 nucleotide sequence: TGTGCCAGCAGTGGGCGAGGTGGGGAGTCTGAAGCTTTCTTT.

This clone turned up a few times. The chain has TRBV2 and TRBJ1-2, with 7 bases aligning to TRBD1. This CDR3 comprises 12 residues. The V gene's germline CDR1 is SNHLY and CDR2 FYNNEI. The V segment lost 9 bases and the J segment 4 bases; nucleotides outside the gene matches: 5. The CDR3 bases are TGTGCCAGTCAGGGACAGACCTATGGCTACACCTTC. It specifies CASQGQTYGYTF. The full variable domain, in which reference TRBV2 and TRBJ1-2 provide the parts outside the CDR3, is EPEVTQTPSHQVTQMGQEVILRCVPISNHLYFYWYRQILGQKVEFLVSFYNNEISEKSEIFDDQFSVERPDGSNFTLKIRSTKLEDSAMYFCASQGQTYGYTFGSGTRLTVV.

The rearrangement uses TRBV27 and TRBJ2-7, with a tentative D call TRBD1 (7 bases). Germline assignment: CDR1 MNHEY and CDR2 SMNVEV (reference sequence). The CDR3 extends over 15 amino acids. Trimming took 2 bases from V and 2 from J, leaving 13 bases between them. CDR3 in DNA: TGTGCCAGCAGTTTACGGGCAGGGGGGCCCTACGAGCAGTACTTC. Its translation: CASSLRAGGPYEQYF.

This clone was seen more than once but under ten times. The V and J genes are TRBV7-2 and TRBJ2-3; 12 nucleotides align to TRBD2. Germline V gives CDR1 SGHTA, CDR2 FQGNSA. V trimming: 5 bases; J trimming: 4 bases; junction bases outside the gene matches: 7. CDR3 length equals 16 residues. The CDR3 protein is CASSDSSGGAADTQYF. CDR3 bases: TGTGCCAGCAGCGATTCTAGCGGGGGGGCGGCAGATACGCAGTATTTT.

The J gene is TRBJ1-5, the V gene TRBV2, with D unclear. Germline V lookup: CDR1 SNHLY, CDR2 FYNNEI. Trimming stripped 7 bases from V and 0 bases from J, with 7 bases between. CDR3 length: 13 residues. The CDR3 is CASTGDSNQPQHF. The CDR3 DNA reads as TGTGCCAGCACGGGAGATAGCAATCAGCCCCAGCATTTT.

This clone is a singleton in its sample. The chain links TRBV2 to TRBJ2-4, with a tentative D call TRBD1 (5 bases). Germline lookup yields CDR1 SNHLY and CDR2 FYNNEI. V lost 2 bases and J lost 12, with 14 bases in between. CDR3 length: 13 amino acids. Written as DNA, the CDR3 is TGTGCCAGCAGTGAATGGTCGGCAGACAGTCAGTACTTC. This sequence encodes CASSEWSADSQYF.

The V gene is TRBV15, the J gene TRBJ1-4; D call uncertain. Per the germline V gene, CDR1 is LNHNV and CDR2 is YYDKDF (reference sequence). Trimming cost V 0 bases and J 0 bases, with 14 bases left between them. The CDR3 is made up of 18 amino acids. CDR3 residues: CATSRDRLWPSTNEKLFF. In DNA form, the CDR3 reads TGTGCCACCAGCAGAGATCGCTTGTGGCCCTCAACTAATGAAAAACTGTTTTTT.

V usage is TRBV7-9 and J usage is TRBJ2-7; maybe TRBD1 (5 bases). Trimming stripped 5 bases from V and 6 bases from J, with 11 bases between. Germline assignment: CDR1 SEHNR and CDR2 FQNEAQ (reference sequence). The CDR3 length is 12 residues. The CDR3 here is CASSASGPEQYF. DNA of the CDR3: TGTGCCAGCAGCGCTTCAGGGCCCGAGCAGTACTTC.

The CDR3 protein is CASSPDSLYGNTIYF. The CDR3 bases are TGTGCCAGCAGTCCCGACTCCCTTTACGGAAACACCATATATTTT. The chain is built from TRBV6-5 and TRBJ1-3; no definite D call. This CDR3 spans 15 amino acids. CDR1 is MNHEY and CDR2 is SVGAGI in the germline V gene. V was pared by 5 bases and J by 4 bases, with 15 bases between.

Comment on this clone: Other DNA sequences in the same sample also yield this CDR3. The chain has TRBV5-1 and TRBJ1-2; 9 bases line up with TRBD1. Trimming cost V 3 bases and J 4 bases; bases outside gene matches: 1. Germline values: CDR1 SGHRS, CDR2 YFSETQ. The CDR3 totals 13 residues. For the CDR3, the DNA is TGCGCCAGCAGCTCGGGACAGGGCTATGGCTACACCTTC. Translated: CASSSGQGYGYTF.